This TCR beta chain came from a study of blood T cells in healthy people across ages. This clonotype has only a few counts. The CDR3 runs 14 residues. V lost 0 bases, J lost 5 bases, and 3 bases stayed unmatched. Germline CDR1 MNHNS, CDR2 SASEGT. Together with a sample-barcoded 5' primer, a J-beta primer mix was included in a second PCR lasting about 7 to 11 cycles. TCRdb re-called the 5' RACE reads with MiXCR, one entry per CDR3 protein. The sample has approximately 1.5 million distinct CDR3 sequences, about 35% seen once; the top ten hold 11%. This receptor was taken from a woman under 40 in good health. This sequence joins TRBV6-1 and TRBJ1-2; 7 bases are shared with TRBD1. The sample taken for sequencing was blood. As DNA, the CDR3 is TGTGCCAGCAGTGAAGCTGGCAGGGGGTATGGCTACACCTTC. Encoded protein: CASSEAGRGYGYTF.